This T cell receptor beta chain originates from a study of blood T cell repertoires in COVID-19. Study-wide context: The United States, Italy and Spain supplied acute and convalescent COVID-19 samples. T cells, B-cell-depleted T cells, or PBMCs provided the cDNA or gDNA that served as material.

Trimming took 8 bases from V and 9 from J; bases not matched to a gene: 10. The germline V gene encodes CDR1 MNHEY and CDR2 SMNVEV (reference sequence). There are 13 residues in the CDR3. Per the original methods: Amplified reference gene primers provided the basis for estimating nucleated cell counts. Only in-frame clones appear in the TCRdb table, and some are missing; sequencing was by immunoSEQ multiplex PCR. Clone size and the V and J calls come from that table; the DNA yielded D and trimming. The table has around 92,000 clones, 75% to 90% seen once. This clonotype originated in an elderly woman with active COVID-19. V gene TRBV27 combines with J gene TRBJ2-1; 7 positions agree with TRBD2. Sequencing was performed on peripheral blood. The CDR3 is CASQSGNWAEQFF. The CDR3 DNA is TGTGCCAGCCAAAGCGGGAACTGGGCTGAGCAGTTCTTC.